Each of the 20 T cell receptor beta chains below was sequenced from the same sample in a study of T-cell memory formation after mild COVID-19 listed by TCRdb under 2021. Library prep was done by 5' RACE. The reads were generated on an Illumina NovaSeq 6000. TCRdb reanalyzed the raw reads on its own, using fastp at Q25 for trimming and MiXCR for clone calling, and kept in-frame beta chains. Rows with one shared CDR3 protein collapse into an entry with the most common genes and DNA. This sample has about half a million distinct CDR3 sequences in its table, and over 15% of those were observed once. Roughly an eighth of the sample is held by the ten biggest clonotypes. The sample was PBMCs or a T cell subset sorted from them (not recorded which). Receptor source: an adult woman who had mild COVID-19 (a few samples of this study predate the infection). The sample titles of this study are shuffled in the database, so cell type and time point are left out; the donor was told from shared clones.

V gene TRBV30 combines with J gene TRBJ2-2, with a weak D call TRBD1 (6 bases). Germline assignment: CDR1 GTSNPN and CDR2 SVGIG (reference sequence). The CDR3 sequence is 15 residues long. V was trimmed by 2 bases and J by 2 bases, leaving 12 bases between them. The CDR3 sequence is CAWSLGGHNTGELFF. CDR3 DNA sequence: TGTGCCTGGAGTTTAGGGGGACACAACACCGGGGAGCTGTTTTTT. Filled out from reference TRBV30 and TRBJ2-2, the complete variable domain reads SQTIHQWPATLVQPVGSPLSLECTVEGTSNPNLYWYRQAAGRGLQLLFYSVGIGQISSEVPQNLSASRPQDRQFILSSKKLLLSDSGFYLCAWSLGGHNTGELFFGEGSRLTVL.

This chain connects TRBV6-5 to TRBJ2-3; the match to TRBD1 covers 10 bases. Unmatched junction bases numbered 12, after V lost 6 bases and J lost 3 bases. This CDR3 is 17 amino acids long. CDR1 is MNHEY, CDR2 SVGAGI, per germline. The CDR3 sequence is CASSPLAPGQGTDTQYF. For the CDR3, the DNA is TGTGCCAGCAGCCCGTTGGCCCCGGGACAGGGGACAGATACGCAGTATTTT.

Ten or more counts support this clonotype. At one boundary the junction diverges from the germline segment, which might be a read error. The chain links TRBV5-5 to TRBJ2-7; D may be TRBD1 (6 bases). Germline values: CDR1 SGHKS, CDR2 YYEKEE (reference sequence). This CDR3 region has 13 residues. This CDR3 is CASSPLIDRSTCF. The CDR3 region has the DNA TGTGCCAGCAGCCCACTTATAGACAGGTCCACCTGCTTC.

This clonotype was recorded many times. V gene TRBV2 combines with J gene TRBJ2-1; D might be TRBD2 (6 bases). V shed 8 bases and J shed 4 bases, with 15 bases lying between them. The CDR3 is 14 residues long. Germline V lookup: CDR1 SNHLY, CDR2 FYNNEI. The CDR3 coding sequence is TGTGCCAGCGGAGCGGGCTCTGGGTACAATGAGCAGTTCTTC. Residues: CASGAGSGYNEQFF.

This clonotype was detected a few times. The gene calls are TRBV7-2 and TRBJ2-2; 8 bases line up with TRBD2. V trimming: 1 base; J trimming: 6 bases; junction bases outside the gene matches: 4. Germline V gives CDR1 SGHTA, CDR2 FQGNSA. This CDR3 is built from 15 residues. CDR3 in amino acids: CASSLEAGEAGELFF. The CDR3 DNA reads as TGTGCCAGCAGCTTAGAAGCGGGAGAGGCCGGGGAGCTGTTTTTT.

The chain combines TRBV6-4 with TRBJ1-5; tentative D call: TRBD1 (5 bases). CDR3 length equals 16 residues. Germline loops: CDR1 MRHNA, CDR2 SNTAGT. V lost 4 bases and J lost 2, with 15 bases in between. CDR3 nucleotides: TGTGCCAGCAGTGGCCGGGACTCATCGGGCAATCAGCCCCAGCATTTT. This encodes CASSGRDSSGNQPQHF.

This clonotype was seen ten or more times. The chain has TRBV5-1 and TRBJ1-1; D is ambiguous. The germline V gene encodes CDR1 SGHRS and CDR2 YFSETQ. Trimming cost V 6 bases and J 3 bases, with 6 bases left between them. The CDR3 sequence is 11 residues long. CDR3 sequence (DNA): TGCGCCAGCAACTCGGACACTGAAGCTTTCTTT. Protein sequence: CASNSDTEAFF.

This clonotype was found a few times. V and J are TRBV12-3 or TRBV12-4 and TRBJ1-6; possible D gene TRBD1, 5 bases. The CDR3 contains 13 residues. V was clipped by 2 bases and J by 13 bases, with 12 bases between them. CDR3 in DNA: TGTGCCAGCAGTTTACAGGGTGGAAGTCCCCTCCACTTT. Translated: CASSLQGGSPLHF.

This clonotype appeared many times. The rearrangement links TRBV5-1 to TRBJ2-7; 11 bases are shared with TRBD2. V shed 4 bases and J 4 bases; nucleotides not matched to a gene: 10. CDR1 is SGHRS, CDR2 YFSETQ, per germline. This CDR3 is 16 amino acids long. CDR3: CASSPHRLAGGYEQYF. The CDR3 DNA reads TGCGCCAGCAGCCCCCACCGATTAGCGGGAGGGTACGAGCAGTACTTC.

This clonotype was detected only once. This chain joins TRBV23-1 and TRBJ2-7, with 7 bases matching TRBD1. TRBV23-1 is placed among ORFs of uncertain function. The CDR3 loop spans 15 amino acids. Trimming cost V 0 bases and J 3 bases; bases outside gene matches: 5. CDR3: CASSQSLGQYYEQYF. As DNA, the CDR3 is TGCGCCAGCAGTCAATCTTTGGGACAGTACTACGAGCAGTACTTC.

The chain couples TRBV20-1 to TRBJ2-7, with D hard to call. CDR3 size: 13 residues. Trimming stripped 0 bases from V and 7 bases from J, with 13 bases between. Germline assignment: CDR1 DFQATT and CDR2 SNEGSKA (reference sequence). CDR3 nucleotide sequence: TGCAGTGCTAGAGAAGACTTTAACGGAGAGCAGTACTTC. This translates into CSAREDFNGEQYF.

A few counts support this clonotype. The gene calls are TRBV7-8 and TRBJ2-2; D perhaps matches TRBD2 (6 bases). CDR3 size: 15 residues. V lost 5 bases to trimming and J lost 1 base, with 11 bases between them. Germline CDR1 SGHVS, CDR2 FQNEAQ. The CDR3 is CASSPGGQNTGELFF. CDR3 DNA: TGTGCCAGCAGCCCAGGAGGGCAGAACACCGGGGAGCTGTTTTTT.

This clonotype was seen a few times. The chain recombines TRBV5-1 with TRBJ2-2; D call uncertain. Trimming stripped 1 base from V and 2 bases from J, with 6 bases between. Germline V gene data show CDR1 as SGHRS and CDR2 as YFSETQ. The CDR3 is made up of 14 amino acids. The CDR3 coding sequence is TGCGCCAGCAGCTTGTATGTTAACACCGGGGAGCTGTTTTTT. It codes for CASSLYVNTGELFF.

The chain links TRBV5-5 to TRBJ2-7; D remains unclear. The CDR3 sequence is 13 residues long. From germline, CDR1 is SGHKS and CDR2 YYEKEE (reference sequence). Trimming shortened V by 3 bases and J by 6 bases, and 13 bases separated the two germline ends. The DNA of the CDR3 is TGTGCCAGCAGCTCCGGACGGCTTCTCGAGCAGTACTTC. This translates into CASSSGRLLEQYF.

CDR3 residues: CSARSSRPSWTNEQFF. The CDR3 DNA follows: TGCAGTGCTAGATCCTCTCGACCCTCCTGGACCAATGAGCAGTTCTTC. This chain connects TRBV20-1 to TRBJ2-1; D not certain. V lost 2 bases, J lost 6 bases, and 20 bases lay in between. This CDR3 spans 16 amino acids. Germline values: CDR1 DFQATT, CDR2 SNEGSKA (reference sequence).

The chain recombines TRBV12-3 or TRBV12-4 with TRBJ2-3; 12 bases are a match to TRBD2. This CDR3 has 17 residues. The V gene end was trimmed by 4 bases and the J gene end by 8 bases; junction bases not matched to a gene: 13. The CDR3 spells CASSSLPGLAGPGTQYF. CDR3 coding DNA: TGTGCCAGCAGTTCCCTCCCCGGACTAGCGGGGCCAGGTACGCAGTATTTT.

This chain links TRBV7-9 with TRBJ2-2; no definite D call. CDR1 SEHNR and CDR2 FQNEAQ come from the germline V gene (reference sequence). The ends were cut back, 3 bases at V and 0 bases at J, with 8 bases in the middle. CDR3 length: 15 residues. CDR3 nucleotides: TGTGCCAGCAGCTTCGGGCCTACGAACACCGGGGAGCTGTTTTTT. Protein product: CASSFGPTNTGELFF.

This clonotype was seen only once. V gene TRBV25-1 combines with J gene TRBJ1-3, with a weak D call TRBD1 (6 bases). Germline-derived CDR1 and CDR2 are MGHDK and SYGVNS. The V end lost 2 bases, the J end lost 0 bases, and 11 bases lay between the germline ends. The CDR3 totals 16 residues. CDR3 DNA: TGTGCCAGCAGTGAACCAGGGGAGGCCTCTGGAAACACCATATATTTT. It yields the protein CASSEPGEASGNTIYF.

A few counts support this clonotype. This rearrangement joins TRBV5-1 to TRBJ2-2; D unclear. The CDR3 is 11 residues long. CDR1 and CDR2 (germline): SGHRS, YFSETQ. V was pared by 5 bases and J by 9 bases, with 8 bases between. The CDR3 bases are TGCGCCAGCAGAATGAACCGGGAGCTGTTTTTT. Protein sequence: CASRMNRELFF.

This clonotype was observed at least ten times. The rearrangement uses TRBV4-1 and TRBJ2-5, with D perhaps matching TRBD2 (6 bases). CDR3 size: 15 residues. Germline CDR1 reads MGHRA; CDR2 reads YSYEKL. V was pared by 1 base and J by 8 bases, with 17 bases between. The CDR3 loop reads CASSQAYEGLPTQYF. As DNA, the CDR3 is TGCGCCAGCAGCCAAGCCTATGAGGGACTCCCTACCCAGTACTTC.